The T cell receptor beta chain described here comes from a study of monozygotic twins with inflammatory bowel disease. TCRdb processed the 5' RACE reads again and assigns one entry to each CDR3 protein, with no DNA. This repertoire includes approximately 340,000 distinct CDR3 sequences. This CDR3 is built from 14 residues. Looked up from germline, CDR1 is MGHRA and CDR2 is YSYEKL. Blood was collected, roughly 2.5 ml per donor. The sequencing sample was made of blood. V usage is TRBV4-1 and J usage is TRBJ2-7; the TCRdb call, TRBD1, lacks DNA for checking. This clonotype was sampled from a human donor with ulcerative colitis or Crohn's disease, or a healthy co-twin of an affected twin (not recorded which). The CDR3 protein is CASSPATGGDEQYF.